Each of the 19 T cell receptor beta chains below was sequenced from the same sample in a study of cytomegalovirus exposure and HLA in healthy donors. PCR primers comprised 60 Vbeta and 13 Jbeta primers. Profiling relied on immunoSEQ multiplex PCR, and the TCRdb table lists in-frame clones only, not all of them. This sample yields around 170,000 clones, of which 84% are seen a single time; 0.35% to 0.45% belongs to the top ten. The source material was PBMCs. The origin of the receptors is a boy aged 2 to 9 in good health and CMV-seronegative.

The CDR3 DNA reads as TGTGCCAGCAGCTTGATTGAGGTGAACACTGAAGCTTTCTTT. It is translated as CASSLIEVNTEAFF. The V call is TRBV5-4, the J call TRBJ1-1, with unresolved D. Germline assignment: CDR1 SGHNT and CDR2 YYREEE (reference sequence). Trimming shortened V by 1 base and J by 0 bases, and 7 bases separated the two germline ends. The CDR3 has 14 residues.

The V call is TRBV7-3, the J call TRBJ1-1, with D possibly being TRBD1 (6 bases). This CDR3 spans 15 amino acids. V was clipped by 2 bases and J by 3 bases, with 13 bases between them. CDR1 SGHTA and CDR2 FQGTGA come from the germline V gene. This CDR3 is CASSLYGEGDTEAFF. CDR3 coding DNA: TGTGCCAGCAGCTTATACGGGGAGGGGGACACTGAAGCTTTCTTT.

The chain uses TRBV5-4 and TRBJ2-7, with 8 bases matching TRBD2. With 4 bases clipped from V and 1 base from J, the junction kept 7 bases outside the gene matches. Germline loops: CDR1 SGHNT, CDR2 YYREEE (reference sequence). The CDR3 loop spans 15 amino acids. The CDR3 DNA follows: TGTGCCAGCAGCCCCTCGGGGGGGAGATCCTACGAGCAGTACTTC. This gives the protein CASSPSGGRSYEQYF.

In regard to this clone: The same CDR3 also results from other DNA sequences found in this sample. The chain uses TRBV4-1 and TRBJ2-2; 8 bases map to TRBD1. Trimming cost V 4 bases and J 1 base; bases outside gene matches: 14. CDR1 MGHRA and CDR2 YSYEKL come from the germline V gene. CDR3 size: 19 residues. CDR3 nucleotide sequence: TGCGCCAGCAGCCCTAGACAGGGGAGAGATAGCTGGAACACCGGGGAGCTGTTTTTT. Translated: CASSPRQGRDSWNTGELFF.

The chain recombines TRBV6-4 with TRBJ2-3; D might be TRBD2 (5 bases). This CDR3 is 16 amino acids long. The V end lost 6 bases, the J end lost 3 bases, and 19 bases lay between the germline ends. CDR1 is MRHNA, CDR2 SNTAGT, per germline. For the CDR3, the DNA is TGTGCCAGCAGCAGCAATCCCCCCCCGGGGACAGATACGCAGTATTTT. It is translated as CASSSNPPPGTDTQYF.

CDR3 sequence (DNA): TGTGCCAGCAGGCACCGGGACAGGGGGGATTTGGGGCAGTACTTC. It translates to CASRHRDRGDLGQYF. The rearrangement links TRBV6-5 to TRBJ2-7; 11 bases map to TRBD1. The length of the CDR3 is 15 residues. V trimming: 6 bases; J trimming: 9 bases; junction bases outside the gene matches: 13. Germline assignment: CDR1 MNHEY and CDR2 SVGAGI.

The genes are TRBV27 and TRBJ2-3; D is possibly TRBD2 (6 bases). The germline CDR1 and CDR2 sequences are MNHEY and SMNVEV (reference sequence). Trimming shortened V by 6 bases and J by 0 bases, and 16 bases separated the two germline ends. CDR3 length: 16 amino acids. The CDR3 DNA follows: TGTGCCAGCAGCATAGTCGGGGGTATGAGCACAGATACGCAGTATTTT. This codes for CASSIVGGMSTDTQYF.

This clone was detected only once. This chain links TRBV27 with TRBJ2-7; weak D call: TRBD1 (5 bases). CDR1 MNHEY and CDR2 SMNVEV come from the germline V gene (reference sequence). This CDR3 spans 15 amino acids. The V gene lost 4 bases and the J gene lost 3 bases, with 16 bases spanning the gap. The CDR3, as DNA: TGTGCCAGCAGTTCGCGCCGGGCCCAGGGCTACGAGCAGTACTTC. Translated: CASSSRRAQGYEQYF.

This chain connects TRBV4-1 to TRBJ2-5; 13 nucleotides match TRBD2. This CDR3 has 17 residues. Germline V CDR1 and CDR2: MGHRA, YSYEKL. Unmatched junction bases numbered 5, after V lost 4 bases and J lost 0 bases. The chain's CDR3 is CASSPGLAGVYQETQYF. The CDR3 DNA follows: TGCGCCAGCAGCCCAGGACTAGCGGGAGTCTACCAAGAGACCCAGTACTTC.

The J gene is TRBJ2-1, the V gene TRBV6-5, with no clear D. The CDR3 extends over 13 amino acids. Germline V gives CDR1 MNHEY, CDR2 SVGAGI. The germline V and J ends were trimmed by 6 bases and 5 bases, with 11 bases remaining between them. CDR3 residues: CASRPTPNNEQFF. In nucleotides, the CDR3 is TGTGCCAGCAGACCGACTCCAAACAATGAGCAGTTCTTC.

The rearrangement links TRBV18 to TRBJ1-2; 8 nucleotides match TRBD1. There are 14 residues in the CDR3. V shed 1 base, J shed 7 bases, and the junction held 5 bases outside the gene matches. Germline V gene sequence: CDR1 KGHSH, CDR2 LQKENI. CDR3 in DNA: TGTGCCAGCTCACCACTTTTGGACAGGGTTGGCTACACCTTC. It translates to CASSPLLDRVGYTF.

The chain has TRBV5-1 and TRBJ1-2; D is uncertain. CDR1 is SGHRS and CDR2 is YFSETQ in the germline V gene. There are 14 residues in the CDR3. V was pared by 4 bases and J by 2 bases, with 12 bases between. This CDR3 reads CASSAETGNYGYTF. The DNA of the CDR3 is TGCGCCAGCAGCGCAGAAACGGGAAACTATGGCTACACCTTC.

The chain carries TRBV7-8 and TRBJ1-5; D uncertain. The CDR3 extends over 17 amino acids. With 2 bases removed from V and 3 bases from J, the gap between germline ends came to 17 bases. The germline V gene encodes CDR1 SGHVS and CDR2 FQNEAQ. DNA for the CDR3: TGTGCCAGCAGCTTATTCCCCAGGACTACTCTCAATCAGCCCCAGCATTTT. Its protein product is CASSLFPRTTLNQPQHF.

The rearrangement links TRBV27 to TRBJ1-2; D remains ambiguous. V was cut by 6 bases and J by 4 bases, with 12 bases left in between. Germline CDR1 and CDR2: MNHEY and SMNVEV (reference sequence). This CDR3 comprises 13 residues. CDR3 nucleotide sequence: TGTGCCAGCAGCCCCCGCGATGTCTATGGCTACACCTTC. Amino acid sequence: CASSPRDVYGYTF.

The V and J genes are TRBV5-1 and TRBJ2-1; D unclear. The germline V gene has CDR1 SGHRS and CDR2 YFSETQ. This CDR3 comprises 11 residues. Trimming left V 2 bases short and J 8 bases short, with 5 bases between. The CDR3 sequence is CASSFSDEQFF. CDR3 DNA sequence: TGCGCCAGCAGCTTTTCGGATGAGCAGTTCTTC. Looking up the rest from reference TRBV5-1 and TRBJ2-1 gives the full variable domain: KAGVTQTPRYLIKTRGQQVTLSCSPISGHRSVSWYQQTPGQGLQFLFEYFSETQRNKGNFPGRFSGRQFSNSRSEMNVSTLELGDSALYLCASSFSDEQFFGPGTRLTVL.

A few counts support this clone. This chain joins TRBV6-6 and TRBJ2-1, with TRBD1 as a possible D gene (5 bases). This CDR3 comprises 14 residues. Trimming took off 3 bases at V and 5 bases at J, with 11 bases between the two ends. Germline V gene sequence: CDR1 MNHNY, CDR2 SVGAGI (reference sequence). The CDR3 loop reads CASSYSDNNNEQFF. CDR3 DNA: TGTGCCAGCAGTTATTCGGACAATAACAATGAGCAGTTCTTC.

V usage is TRBV30 and J usage is TRBJ2-4; D is perhaps TRBD2 (5 bases). This CDR3 comprises 13 residues. The germline V gene has CDR1 GTSNPN and CDR2 SVGIG (reference sequence). Between the trimmed V and J ends, which lost 0 bases and 11 bases, there was a span of 14 bases. The CDR3 is CAWSVRSSIFQYF. The CDR3 DNA reads as TGTGCCTGGAGTGTACGGTCTAGCATATTTCAGTACTTC.

The rearrangement joins TRBV5-1 to TRBJ2-3; 12 bases align to TRBD2. The germline V gene encodes CDR1 SGHRS and CDR2 YFSETQ. V was clipped by 3 bases and J by 6 bases; unmatched bases: 8. This CDR3 is 16 amino acids long. In DNA, the CDR3 is TGCGCCAGCAGCTGGAGGACTAGCGGGAATCAGGATACGCAGTATTTT. This codes for CASSWRTSGNQDTQYF. The whole variable domain, remainder taken from reference TRBV5-1 and TRBJ2-3, is KAGVTQTPRYLIKTRGQQVTLSCSPISGHRSVSWYQQTPGQGLQFLFEYFSETQRNKGNFPGRFSGRQFSNSRSEMNVSTLELGDSALYLCASSWRTSGNQDTQYFGPGTRLTVL.

V is TRBV28 and J is TRBJ2-1, with no clear D. The V and J ends lost 3 bases and 7 bases respectively, with 10 bases between them. This CDR3 has 13 residues. The germline gives CDR1 MDHEN, CDR2 SYDVKM. The CDR3 DNA is TGTGCCAGCAGTTTCGCGACTGCGAATGAGCAGTTCTTC. Its protein product is CASSFATANEQFF.